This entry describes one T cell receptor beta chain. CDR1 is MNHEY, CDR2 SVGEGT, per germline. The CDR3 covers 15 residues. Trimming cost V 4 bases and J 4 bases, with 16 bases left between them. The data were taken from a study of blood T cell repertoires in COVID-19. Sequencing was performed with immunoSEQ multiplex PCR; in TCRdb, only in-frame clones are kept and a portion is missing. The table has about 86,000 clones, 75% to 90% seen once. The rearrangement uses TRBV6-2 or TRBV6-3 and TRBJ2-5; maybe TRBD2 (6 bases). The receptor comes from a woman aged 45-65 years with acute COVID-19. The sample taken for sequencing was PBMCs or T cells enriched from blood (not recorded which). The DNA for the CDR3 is TGTGCCAGCAGTTTAGATCGCCTGGGGGGAGAGACCCAGTACTTC. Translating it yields CASSLDRLGGETQYF.